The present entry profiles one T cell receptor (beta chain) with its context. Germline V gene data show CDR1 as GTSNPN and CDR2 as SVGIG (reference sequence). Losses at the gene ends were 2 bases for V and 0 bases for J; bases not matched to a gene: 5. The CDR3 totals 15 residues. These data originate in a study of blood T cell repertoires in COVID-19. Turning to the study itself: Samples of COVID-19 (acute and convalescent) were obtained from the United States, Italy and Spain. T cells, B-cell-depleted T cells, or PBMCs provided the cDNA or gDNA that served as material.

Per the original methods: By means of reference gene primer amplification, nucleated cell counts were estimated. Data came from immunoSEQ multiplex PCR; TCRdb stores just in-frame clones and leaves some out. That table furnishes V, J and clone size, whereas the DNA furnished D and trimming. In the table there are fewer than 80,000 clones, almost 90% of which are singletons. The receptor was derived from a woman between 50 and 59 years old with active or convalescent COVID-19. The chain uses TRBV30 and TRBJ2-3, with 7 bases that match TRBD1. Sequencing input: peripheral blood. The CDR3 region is CAWSHGTASTDTQYF. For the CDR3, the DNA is TGTGCCTGGAGTCACGGGACAGCTAGCACAGATACGCAGTATTTT.